Listed here are 21 T cell receptor beta chains from one sample, sequenced in a study of blood T cell repertoires in COVID-19 (dated by TCRdb to about 2020). Libraries were built with the immunoSEQ multiplex PCR assay. Not all clones reach the TCRdb copy of this immuneACCESS table, which keeps in-frame sequences only. Checked studies attribute under half of the gap to unresolved V genes and leave the rest unexplained. The sample table records tens of thousands of clones; approximately 86% of these occur just once. Less than 5% of the sample is in the top ten clones. Sequencing used peripheral blood. These receptor sequences come from a man between 45 and 60 years old with active or convalescent COVID-19.

The chain recombines TRBV6-1 with TRBJ1-2; no clear D. This CDR3 comprises 15 residues. Germline CDR1 reads MNHNS; CDR2 reads SASEGT. Deletions cut 2 bases from V and 4 bases from J, with 14 bases between. The CDR3 sequence: CASSESMVNRYGYTF. In DNA form, the CDR3 reads TGTGCCAGCAGTGAATCTATGGTTAACCGCTATGGCTACACCTTC.

The J gene is TRBJ2-1, the V gene TRBV11-2, with D possibly matching TRBD1 (5 bases). The germline V gene has CDR1 SGHAT and CDR2 FQNNGV. Trimming stripped 5 bases from V and 2 bases from J, with 7 bases between. This CDR3 region has 13 residues. CDR3 bases: TGTGCCAGCAGCGAGGACACCTACAATGAGCAGTTCTTC. Protein: CASSEDTYNEQFF. Looking up the rest from reference TRBV11-2 and TRBJ2-1 gives the full variable domain: EAGVAQSPRYKIIEKRQSVAFWCNPISGHATLYWYQQILGQGPKLLIQFQNNGVVDDSQLPKDRFSAERLKGVDSTLKIQPAKLEDSAVYLCASSEDTYNEQFFGPGTRLTVL.

J is TRBJ2-6 and V is TRBV10-3, with D maybe TRBD1 (7 bases). Germline V CDR1 and CDR2: ENHRY, SYGVKD. Trimming removed 3 bases at V and 9 bases at J, with 18 bases between. The CDR3 has 16 amino acids. CDR3: CAISDRRDSVDNVLTF. CDR3 sequence (DNA): TGTGCCATCAGTGACCGGCGGGACAGCGTCGACAACGTCCTGACTTTC.

The table lists this clone with a count of one. The CDR3 protein is CASSLDRSAGELFF. In nucleotides, the CDR3 is TGTGCCAGCAGCTTAGACCGAAGCGCCGGGGAGCTGTTTTTT. This chain links TRBV11-2 with TRBJ2-2; D ambiguous. The CDR3 loop spans 14 amino acids. Germline V gene lookup returns CDR1 SGHAT and CDR2 FQNNGV. V lost 0 bases, J lost 6 bases, and 8 bases lay in between. Full variable domain (outside the CDR3, taken from reference TRBV11-2 and TRBJ2-2): EAGVAQSPRYKIIEKRQSVAFWCNPISGHATLYWYQQILGQGPKLLIQFQNNGVVDDSQLPKDRFSAERLKGVDSTLKIQPAKLEDSAVYLCASSLDRSAGELFFGEGSRLTVL.

The chain employs TRBV3-1 (or the pseudogene TRBV3-2) and TRBJ1-6, with D perhaps matching TRBD1 (6 bases). There are 15 residues in the CDR3. Trimming shortened V by 1 base and J by 4 bases, and 8 bases separated the two germline ends. Germline V gene lookup returns CDR1 LGHDT and CDR2 YNNKEL (reference sequence). The CDR3 DNA reads as TGTGCCAGCAGCCAAGCGGGACAATATAATTCACCCCTCCACTTT. Its protein product is CASSQAGQYNSPLHF.

The V call is TRBV5-1, the J call TRBJ1-4, with D unresolved. V dropped 4 bases and J dropped 7 bases, with 11 bases sitting between them. The CDR3 has 13 amino acids. CDR1 is SGHRS, CDR2 YFSETQ, per germline. The CDR3 nucleotides are TGCGCCAGCAGCGCGGGTCGGGGTGAAAAACTGTTTTTT. Amino acid sequence: CASSAGRGEKLFF.

This clone was observed a single time. V and J are TRBV10-3 and TRBJ1-4; D is undetermined. The germline CDR1 and CDR2 sequences are ENHRY and SYGVKD. The CDR3 is 14 residues long. V shed 3 bases and J shed 0 bases, with 5 bases lying between them. The CDR3 DNA follows: TGTGCCATCAGTGACACAGCAACTAATGAAAAACTGTTTTTT. It is translated as CAISDTATNEKLFF.

CDR3 residues: CASSPARAGELFF. Here the CDR3 DNA reads TGTGCCAGCAGCCCGGCGCGGGCCGGGGAGCTGTTTTTT. The chain carries TRBV6-2 or TRBV6-3 and TRBJ2-2; weak D call: TRBD2 (5 bases). Germline assignment: CDR1 MNHEY and CDR2 SVGEGT. V lost 6 bases and J 6 bases, leaving 11 bases between the germline ends. The CDR3 consists of 13 residues.

The chain employs TRBV5-1 and TRBJ2-7; 13 bases fit TRBD2. The V and J ends lost 0 bases and 5 bases, in that order; junction bases with no gene match: 8. From germline, CDR1 is SGHRS and CDR2 YFSETQ. The CDR3 consists of 17 residues. This CDR3 reads CASSLGTSGGAWHEQYF. CDR3 coding DNA: TGCGCCAGCAGCTTGGGGACTAGCGGGGGAGCCTGGCACGAGCAGTACTTC.

The V and J genes are TRBV19 and TRBJ1-3; 9 bases align to TRBD1. Germline trimming cut 4 bases from V and 1 base from J; bases unmatched to any gene: 2. Germline values: CDR1 LNHDA, CDR2 SQIVND (reference sequence). This CDR3 is 15 amino acids long. The CDR3: CASSTGTGSGNTIYF. In DNA, the CDR3 is TGTGCCAGTAGTACCGGGACAGGGTCTGGAAACACCATATATTTT.

This chain's CDR3 is CASSPRGVEEQYF. The CDR3 DNA reads as TGTGCCAGCAGCCCCCGGGGGGTTGAGGAGCAGTACTTC. The V and J genes are TRBV5-6 and TRBJ2-7; 7 positions match TRBD2. The J segment lost 7 bases and the V segment lost 4 bases, leaving 8 bases of the junction unmatched. The germline V gene has CDR1 SGHDT and CDR2 YYEEEE. This CDR3 spans 13 amino acids.

The sample holds many counts of this clone. The chain is built from TRBV28 and TRBJ1-2; 10 nucleotides align to TRBD1. The V and J ends lost 4 bases and 4 bases, in that order; junction bases with no gene match: 6. Per the germline V gene, CDR1 is MDHEN and CDR2 is SYDVKM. This CDR3 has 15 residues. CDR3 nucleotides: TGTGCCAGCAGTTCGCCGGGACAGGGGTTCTATGGCTACACCTTC. Protein: CASSSPGQGFYGYTF.

J is TRBJ2-3 and V is TRBV29-1, with 7 positions matching TRBD2. CDR3 size: 15 residues. Germline lookup yields CDR1 SQVTM and CDR2 ANQGSEA. V trimming: 8 bases; J trimming: 3 bases; junction bases outside the gene matches: 14. The CDR3 bases are TGCAGCCTTCGGGGGGATCGGGGTGCGACAGATACGCAGTATTTT. This gives the protein CSLRGDRGATDTQYF.

The chain joins TRBV12-3 or TRBV12-4 to TRBJ2-7; maybe TRBD1 (6 bases). The CDR3 has 12 amino acids. V was clipped by 6 bases and J by 3 bases, with 9 bases between them. CDR3 sequence reads: CASSQGGYEQYV. The DNA for the CDR3 is TGTGCCAGCAGCCAAGGGGGCTACGAGCAGTACGTC.

The chain employs TRBV29-1 and TRBJ1-1; 8 nucleotides agree with TRBD1. Losses at the gene ends were 6 bases for V and 4 bases for J; bases not matched to a gene: 16. CDR1 is SQVTM and CDR2 is ANQGSEA in the germline V gene. CDR3 length equals 16 residues. The CDR3 region has the DNA TGCAGCGTAGATATACCGGGACAGGAGGCGGGCACTGAAGCTTTCTTT. Protein sequence: CSVDIPGQEAGTEAFF.

The chain combines TRBV10-3 with TRBJ1-1; the match to TRBD1 covers 7 bases. Germline CDR1 reads ENHRY; CDR2 reads SYGVKD. The V gene end was trimmed by 10 bases and the J gene end by 4 bases; junction bases not matched to a gene: 15. The CDR3 contains 15 residues. CDR3 loop: CATRGQFNVGTEAFF. CDR3 coding DNA: TGTGCCACCCGGGGACAGTTCAACGTGGGCACTGAAGCTTTCTTT.

The chain is built from TRBV19 and TRBJ2-3; 14 positions match TRBD2. The CDR3 sequence is 18 residues long. V lost 5 bases to trimming and J lost 4 bases; unmatched junction nucleotides: 11. Per germline, CDR1 LNHDA and CDR2 SQIVND (reference sequence). The DNA of the CDR3 is TGTGCCAGTAGTCCTCTTCGGACTAGCGGGGGGTCTCCAGATACGCAGTATTTT. It translates to CASSPLRTSGGSPDTQYF.

The V call is TRBV29-1, the J call TRBJ1-1; no reliable D call. Per the germline V gene, CDR1 is SQVTM and CDR2 is ANQGSEA. The CDR3 is 12 amino acids. V was cut by 6 bases and J by 4 bases, with 12 bases left in between. CDR3 protein: CSVGDTATEAFF. For the CDR3, the DNA is TGCAGCGTGGGAGATACAGCCACTGAAGCTTTCTTT.

This clone was counted once. The chain carries TRBV5-1 and TRBJ2-3, with D hard to call. The CDR3 covers 12 residues. Germline assignment: CDR1 SGHRS and CDR2 YFSETQ. Trimming took off 5 bases at V and 4 bases at J, with 8 bases between the two ends. CDR3 sequence (DNA): TGCGCCAGCAGGGTAGCCGCAGATACGCAGTATTTT. Protein product: CASRVAADTQYF.

This chain links TRBV9 with TRBJ2-3; D might be TRBD1 (6 bases). The CDR3 totals 16 residues. CDR1 and CDR2 from the germline V gene are SGDLS and YYNGEE. Trimming stripped 0 bases from V and 3 bases from J, with 14 bases between. The CDR3 loop is CASSVERGSGTDTQYF. The CDR3, as DNA: TGTGCCAGCAGCGTAGAAAGGGGGAGTGGTACAGATACGCAGTATTTT.

The rearrangement links TRBV9 to TRBJ2-1; 10 positions match TRBD1. The J segment lost 8 bases and the V segment lost 4 bases, leaving 6 bases of the junction unmatched. The CDR3 has 14 amino acids. CDR1 and CDR2 (germline): SGDLS, YYNGEE. The CDR3 here is CASSPRTGGYEQFF. CDR3 nucleotide sequence: TGTGCCAGCAGCCCACGGACAGGGGGGTATGAGCAGTTCTTC.